Listed below are T cell receptor beta chains from one sample, sequenced in a study of PD-1 blockade in classical Hodgkin lymphoma. TCRdb's table, derived via immunoSEQ multiplex PCR, lists solely in-frame clones and lacks some. Here the sample spans roughly 50,000 clones, over 70% being singletons. Sequencing was performed on peripheral blood mononuclear cells (PBMCs), taken at baseline. The receptors come from a human donor with classical Hodgkin lymphoma. The CDR3 runs from the conserved cysteine through the conserved F or W. Fields, in order: CDR3 DNA, CDR3 protein, CDR3 length, J gene, D gene, clone size, V gene. D genes are given only for firm matches. Clone size is given for some rows only: seen once, a few or many times, or a class if the clone is expanded.

DNA: TGTGCCAGCAGCTTAATCGGTCAGCCCCAGCATTTT
CDR3: CASSLIGQPQHF
length: 12
J: TRBJ1-5
D: .
size: .
V: TRBV7-9

DNA: TGTGCTAGTGGTTTGGTACTTGGCAGTTTCCGCCTCAATGAGCAGTTCTTC
CDR3: CASGLVLGSFRLNEQFF
length: 17
J: TRBJ2-1
D: .
size: .
V: TRBV12-5

DNA: TGCGCCAGGGTGGGGACTGAAGCTTTCTTT
CDR3: CARVGTEAFF
length: 10
J: TRBJ1-1
D: .
size: few
V: TRBV10-1

DNA: TGTGCCAGTAGTACCTCCCGGACGGGCTATGGCTACACCTTC
CDR3: CASSTSRTGYGYTF
length: 14
J: TRBJ1-2
D: .
size: .
V: TRBV19

DNA: TGTGCCAGCAGGCCAGCGGGAGCATCCTACAATGAGCAGTTCTTC
CDR3: CASRPAGASYNEQFF
length: 15
J: TRBJ2-1
D: TRBD2
size: .
V: TRBV2

DNA: TGTGCCAGCAGCCCTGAACAGGGGGCCAGCAATCAGCCCCAGCATTTT
CDR3: CASSPEQGASNQPQHF
length: 16
J: TRBJ1-5
D: TRBD1
size: .
V: TRBV27

DNA: TGTGCCAGCAGCTTTCAGGGGCGCTTGGAAAAACTGTTTTTT
CDR3: CASSFQGRLEKLFF
length: 14
J: TRBJ1-4
D: .
size: .
V: TRBV11-1

DNA: TGCGCCAGCAGCCAGGAAATGGACAGGAACTACTCTGGGGCCAACGTCCTGACTTTC
CDR3: CASSQEMDRNYSGANVLTF
length: 19
J: TRBJ2-6
D: TRBD1
size: once
V: TRBV4-3

DNA: TGTGCCAGCAGCTTTAACCCGGATGAGCAGTTCTTC
CDR3: CASSFNPDEQFF
length: 12
J: TRBJ2-1
D: .
size: .
V: TRBV11-2

DNA: TGTGCCAGCAGTGAAGCACTATCCGGGACAGGTTATTACGGCACCATATATTTT
CDR3: CASSEALSGTGYYGTIYF
length: 18
J: TRBJ1-3
D: TRBD1
size: .
V: TRBV6-1

DNA: TGTGCCATGTCGGGACTAGCGGGAGCCGCAGATACGCAGTATTTT
CDR3: CAMSGLAGAADTQYF
length: 15
J: TRBJ2-3
D: TRBD2
size: .
V: TRBV10-3

DNA: TGCGCCAGCAGCCAAGATCGGCTAGGGGTCGTCAATGGCTACACCTTC
CDR3: CASSQDRLGVVNGYTF
length: 16
J: TRBJ1-2
D: .
size: .
V: TRBV4-3

DNA: TGCAGCGTTGTAGAATACGACAGGGGCTACGAGCAGTACTTC
CDR3: CSVVEYDRGYEQYF
length: 14
J: TRBJ2-7
D: TRBD1
size: .
V: TRBV29-1

DNA: TGTGCCAGCAGTGAAGAAACTAGCGGGAGCAAAGCCTACAATGAGCAGTTCTTC
CDR3: CASSEETSGSKAYNEQFF
length: 18
J: TRBJ2-1
D: TRBD2
size: .
V: TRBV6-1

DNA: TGCAGCGTTGATTCAGGAGAAGATACGCAGTATTTT
CDR3: CSVDSGEDTQYF
length: 12
J: TRBJ2-3
D: .
size: .
V: TRBV29-1

DNA: TGTGCCAGCAGTTACTCGGGACTAGCGAGCACAGATACGCAGTATTTT
CDR3: CASSYSGLASTDTQYF
length: 16
J: TRBJ2-3
D: TRBD2
size: .
V: TRBV6-5

DNA: TGCGCCAGCAGCCAAGGGAGCGGGAGGGGGCAGTTCTTC
CDR3: CASSQGSGRGQFF
length: 13
J: TRBJ2-1
D: TRBD2
size: once
V: TRBV4-3

DNA: TGCAGCGCTTACAGGGGGCCTGGCGAGCAGTACTTC
CDR3: CSAYRGPGEQYF
length: 12
J: TRBJ2-7
D: TRBD1
size: .
V: TRBV29-1

DNA: TGTGCCACCAGCCAAGACAGGAACTTTCCTATGGGCTACACCTTC
CDR3: CATSQDRNFPMGYTF
length: 15
J: TRBJ1-2
D: .
size: .
V: TRBV15

DNA: TGTGCCAGCAGCCTACCAGGGGGCGCGAAGGACGAGCAGTACTTC
CDR3: CASSLPGGAKDEQYF
length: 15
J: TRBJ2-7
D: TRBD1
size: .
V: TRBV5-4

DNA: TGTGCCAGTAGTCACCGCCTACAGACCGGGGACACTGAAGCTTTCTTT
CDR3: CASSHRLQTGDTEAFF
length: 16
J: TRBJ1-1
D: .
size: .
V: TRBV19

DNA: TGTGCCATCAGGGAGCGAGCTAATGAAAAACTGTTTTTT
CDR3: CAIRERANEKLFF
length: 13
J: TRBJ1-4
D: .
size: .
V: TRBV10-3

DNA: TGTGCCAGCAGTTCCGGGACAGGGAGGGCTAAGGGCGAGACCCAGTACTTC
CDR3: CASSSGTGRAKGETQYF
length: 17
J: TRBJ2-5
D: TRBD1
size: .
V: TRBV27

DNA: TGTGCCAGCTCCCCCGCTGGAGTGAGTGAAGCTTTCTTT
CDR3: CASSPAGVSEAFF
length: 13
J: TRBJ1-1
D: .
size: once
V: TRBV18

DNA: TGTGCCTGGAGTGTCTGGGGGATTAGCAATCAGCCCCAGCATTTT
CDR3: CAWSVWGISNQPQHF
length: 15
J: TRBJ1-5
D: .
size: .
V: TRBV30

DNA: TGTGCCAGCAGTGATCCTCGGGACGCCAAACACCAAGAGACCCAGTACTTC
CDR3: CASSDPRDAKHQETQYF
length: 17
J: TRBJ2-5
D: .
size: .
V: TRBV25-1

DNA: TGTGCCAGCAGCCCCGCGGGACAGGGAAGGACTGAAGCTTTCTTT
CDR3: CASSPAGQGRTEAFF
length: 15
J: TRBJ1-1
D: TRBD1
size: .
V: TRBV11-2

DNA: TGTGCCAGCAGTCTTACCGGGACAGGGTCAGAGACCCAGTACTTC
CDR3: CASSLTGTGSETQYF
length: 15
J: TRBJ2-5
D: TRBD1
size: .
V: TRBV7-3

DNA: TGTGCCAGCAGTTTTCTAGCGGGAATCGGGGCAGATACGCAGTATTTT
CDR3: CASSFLAGIGADTQYF
length: 16
J: TRBJ2-3
D: TRBD2
size: .
V: TRBV6-5